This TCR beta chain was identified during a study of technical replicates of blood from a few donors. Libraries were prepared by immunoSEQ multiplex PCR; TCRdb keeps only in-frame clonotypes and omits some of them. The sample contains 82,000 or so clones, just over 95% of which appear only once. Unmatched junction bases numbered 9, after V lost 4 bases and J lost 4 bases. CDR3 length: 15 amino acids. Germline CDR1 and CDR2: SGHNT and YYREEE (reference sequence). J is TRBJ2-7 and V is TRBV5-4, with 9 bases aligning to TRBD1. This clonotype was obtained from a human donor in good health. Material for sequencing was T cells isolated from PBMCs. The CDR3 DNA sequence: TGTGCCAGCAGCCAACCGGGACAGGGTTTATACGAGCAGTACTTC. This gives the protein CASSQPGQGLYEQYF.